The TCR beta chain described here comes from a study of blood T cell repertoires in COVID-19. In the study overall: Material from acute and convalescent COVID-19 was sourced from the United States, Italy and Spain. T cells, B-cell-depleted T cells, or PBMCs provided the cDNA or gDNA that served as material.

In the source study's methods: Estimated nucleated cell counts came from reference gene primer amplification. The protocol was immunoSEQ multiplex PCR, while the TCRdb copy is restricted to in-frame clones and leaves out a portion. The V and J calls and clone size were taken over from that table, and D and trimming were inferred from the DNA. This table has about 72,000 clones, roughly 80% appearing once. The table lists this clone with a count of one. What was sequenced was peripheral blood. The receptor's source is a human donor in a cohort sampled during active COVID-19.

The DNA of the CDR3 is TGTGCCAGCAGTTATTTCGAGGGGGCTGACACTGAAGCTTTCTTT. Translated, it gives CASSYFEGADTEAFF. This rearrangement joins TRBV6-6 to TRBJ1-1; 7 nucleotides agree with TRBD1. Germline V gene sequence: CDR1 MNHNY, CDR2 SVGAGI (reference sequence). The J segment lost 3 bases and the V segment lost 3 bases, leaving 7 bases of the junction unmatched. This CDR3 is 15 amino acids long.